This T cell receptor beta chain emerged from a study of blood T cell repertoires in COVID-19. Study in general: Researchers got acute and convalescent COVID-19 samples from the United States, Italy and Spain. Nucleic acid was either cDNA or gDNA, and it came from T cells, B-cell-depleted T cells, or PBMCs.

CDR3 length equals 12 residues. Germline V gives CDR1 MNHEY, CDR2 SVGAGI. The V end was cut by 2 bases, the J end by 9 bases, with 10 bases between. Seattle researchers signed up patients amid active infection and tracked them longitudinally. Per the original data handling: For nucleated cells, counts were estimated from reference gene primer amplification. Data came from immunoSEQ multiplex PCR; TCRdb stores just in-frame clones and leaves some out. V and J calls and clone size follow that table, whereas D and trimming were derived from the DNA. The sample carries about 300,000 clones, around 89% recorded once.

The clonotype was recovered from a woman aged 30 to 39 with COVID-19, enrolled during active disease. Sequencing input: peripheral blood. The rearrangement links TRBV6-5 to TRBJ1-2, with D uncertain. The chain's CDR3 is CASSYVGRRYTF. In DNA, the CDR3 is TGTGCCAGCAGTTACGTGGGCCGCCGCTACACCTTC.